The T cell receptor beta chain under discussion was sequenced for a study of CD8 T cells in Susac syndrome. Study summary: Sequenced Susac syndrome patients included five or six with clinically active disease and about eight in remission. Patients with Susac syndrome, at blood draw, were therapy-naive, on corticosteroids, or on intravenous immunoglobulin alone. Points from the study as a whole: Regarding the TCR sequencing and HLA analysis, the study admitted that a relatively small number of individuals were involved.

On this clonotype: Its antigen is still unknown.

V was clipped by 0 bases and J by 2 bases, with 11 bases between them. Germline V CDR1 and CDR2: DFQATT, SNEGSKA (reference sequence). CDR3 length: 15 residues. Random hexamers were used to reverse transcribe an amount of about 0.5 to 1 ug RNA. An immunoSEQ multiplex PCR amplified TCR beta CDR3 over 54 Vbeta and 13 Jbeta. TCRdb fed the immunoSEQ multiplex PCR reads into MiXCR, producing one record per CDR3 protein. The table has approximately 210,000 distinct CDR3 sequences, 94% seen once. The sequence was collected from a human donor with Susac syndrome. The chain recombines TRBV20-1 with TRBJ1-3; D not resolved. Sample: CD4+ T cells from PBMCs. The CDR3 region has the DNA TGCAGTGCTAGAGATCCGACCGGCCCTGGAAACACCATATATTTT. It specifies CSARDPTGPGNTIYF.